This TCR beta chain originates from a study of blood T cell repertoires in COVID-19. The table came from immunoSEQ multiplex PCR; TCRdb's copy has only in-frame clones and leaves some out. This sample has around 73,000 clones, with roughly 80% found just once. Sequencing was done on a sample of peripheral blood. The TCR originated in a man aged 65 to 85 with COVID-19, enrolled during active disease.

The CDR3 protein is CASSYRQSNTEAFF. The CDR3 nucleotides are TGTGCCAGCAGTTACCGACAGAGCAACACTGAAGCTTTCTTT. V gene TRBV6-5 combines with J gene TRBJ1-1, with D perhaps matching TRBD1 (5 bases). V was trimmed by 2 bases and J by 2 bases, leaving 9 bases between them. Germline loops: CDR1 MNHEY, CDR2 SVGAGI. The CDR3 contains 14 residues.